These 18 T cell receptor beta chains originate from one sample sequenced in a study of cytomegalovirus exposure and HLA in healthy donors. PCR employed 60 Vbeta and 13 Jbeta primers. Sequencing used immunoSEQ multiplex PCR; TCRdb keeps in-frame clones, though not all of them. The sample yields roughly 100,000 clones, about 75% seen once. The sequenced sample consisted of PBMCs. The receptors were sampled from a male donor in good health and CMV-seropositive.

V gene TRBV11-2 combines with J gene TRBJ2-5; TRBD1 matches 8 bases. The ends lost 8 bases at V and 6 bases at J; junction bases unmatched: 11. The germline gives CDR1 SGHAT, CDR2 FQNNGV. The CDR3 spans 14 residues. The chain's CDR3 is CASQLPRQGKTQYF. The DNA of the CDR3 is TGTGCCAGCCAGCTTCCTCGACAGGGGAAGACCCAGTACTTC.

The chain has TRBV4-2 and TRBJ2-1, with D tentatively TRBD2 (7 bases). CDR1 is LGHNA and CDR2 is YNFKEQ in the germline V gene. This CDR3 has 13 residues. V lost 4 bases to trimming and J lost 6 bases, with 10 bases between them. CDR3 nucleotides: TGTGCCAGCAGCCTAAGGGGGGGCAATGAGCAGTTCTTC. The encoded protein is CASSLRGGNEQFF.

The gene calls are TRBV4-3 and TRBJ2-5; D remains unclear. The CDR3 runs to 14 residues. The V and J ends lost 2 bases and 1 base respectively, with 8 bases between them. From germline, CDR1 is LGHNA and CDR2 YSLEER. CDR3 sequence: CASSQSGGQETQYF. The DNA of the CDR3 is TGCGCCAGCAGCCAATCGGGTGGCCAAGAGACCCAGTACTTC.

The rearrangement links TRBV29-1 to TRBJ1-5; 8 bases are shared with TRBD1. Germline V gene lookup returns CDR1 SQVTM and CDR2 ANQGSEA. Unmatched junction bases numbered 9, after V lost 5 bases and J lost 6 bases. The CDR3 is made up of 14 amino acids. The CDR3 loop reads CSVPPGQGGQPQHF. CDR3 DNA sequence: TGCAGCGTTCCCCCCGGACAGGGTGGTCAGCCCCAGCATTTT.

The chain couples TRBV5-6 to TRBJ2-7, with 7 bases that match TRBD1. Germline CDR1 reads SGHDT; CDR2 reads YYEEEE. V shed 0 bases, J shed 4 bases, and the junction held 7 bases outside the gene matches. This CDR3 comprises 15 residues. DNA for the CDR3: TGTGCCAGCAGCTTGGAAGGGGGCAGCATGTACGAGCAGTACTTC. This codes for CASSLEGGSMYEQYF.

The genes are TRBV2 and TRBJ2-1; 8 bases fit TRBD2. V shed 6 bases, J shed 2 bases, and the junction held 6 bases outside the gene matches. The CDR3 is made up of 15 amino acids. Germline V gene data show CDR1 as SNHLY and CDR2 as FYNNEI. The CDR3 region is CASRDSGGTYNEQFF. CDR3 nucleotides: TGTGCCAGCAGAGACAGCGGGGGAACCTACAATGAGCAGTTCTTC.

The rearrangement links TRBV5-1 to TRBJ2-1; 9 bases map to TRBD2. This CDR3 is built from 16 residues. CDR1 and CDR2 (germline): SGHRS, YFSETQ. V gave up 0 bases and J gave up 7 bases; unmatched junction bases: 8. CDR3 in amino acids: CASSLVRLAGLNEQFF. The CDR3 region has the DNA TGCGCCAGCAGCTTGGTACGGCTAGCGGGATTGAATGAGCAGTTCTTC.

The chain has TRBV7-9 and TRBJ1-1; tentative D call: TRBD1 (5 bases). CDR1 and CDR2 (germline): SEHNR, FQNEAQ (reference sequence). V lost 3 bases to trimming and J lost 2 bases, with 16 bases between them. This CDR3 is 16 amino acids long. This CDR3 reads CASSFYQGPINTEAFF. The CDR3 DNA follows: TGTGCCAGCAGCTTTTATCAGGGTCCCATTAACACTGAAGCTTTCTTT. The complete variable domain, with remaining parts taken from reference TRBV7-9 and TRBJ1-1, reads DTGVSQNPRHKITKRGQNVTFRCDPISEHNRLYWYRQTLGQGPEFLTYFQNEAQLEKSRLLSDRFSAERPKGSFSTLEIQRTEQGDSAMYLCASSFYQGPINTEAFFGQGTRLTVV.

This chain uses TRBV5-1 with TRBJ1-3, with 12 positions matching TRBD1. With 4 bases clipped from V and 4 bases from J, the junction kept 6 bases outside the gene matches. The CDR3 loop spans 16 amino acids. Germline V gene lookup returns CDR1 SGHRS and CDR2 YFSETQ. The CDR3 is CASSPGTGGAGNTIYF. The CDR3 coding sequence is TGCGCCAGCAGCCCGGGGACAGGGGGCGCCGGAAACACCATATATTTT.

V and J are TRBV9 and TRBJ1-1, with a possible D match to TRBD1 (5 bases). CDR3 length: 13 amino acids. Looked up from germline, CDR1 is SGDLS and CDR2 is YYNGEE. The V end lost 4 bases, the J end lost 4 bases, and 11 bases lay between the germline ends. CDR3 loop: CASSQGQTTEAFF. Here the CDR3 DNA reads TGTGCCAGCAGCCAAGGACAAACCACTGAAGCTTTCTTT.

The chain couples TRBV10-1 to TRBJ2-3; 8 nucleotides agree with TRBD1. Germline CDR1 and CDR2: WNHNN and SYGVQD (reference sequence). The CDR3 spans 15 residues. After removal of 7 bases from V and 2 bases from J, the junction contained 8 bases not matched to a gene. CDR3 nucleotides: TGCGCCAGCACCAGGACAGGGACCTTCACAGATACGCAGTATTTT. Amino acid sequence: CASTRTGTFTDTQYF.

This sequence joins TRBV13 and TRBJ2-5; TRBD2 agrees at 7 bases. The CDR3 covers 13 residues. V shed 6 bases, J shed 4 bases, and the junction held 5 bases outside the gene matches. The germline gives CDR1 PRHDT, CDR2 FYEKMQ (reference sequence). The CDR3 protein is CASSVREGETQYF. DNA of the CDR3: TGTGCCAGCAGTGTGAGGGAGGGAGAGACCCAGTACTTC. Drawing the rest from reference TRBV13 and TRBJ2-5, the complete variable domain is AAGVIQSPRHLIKEKRETATLKCYPIPRHDTVYWYQQGPGQDPQFLISFYEKMQSDKGSIPDRFSAQQFSDYHSELNMSSLELGDSALYFCASSVREGETQYFGPGTRLLVL.

CDR3 residues: CASSPGGLTYNEQFF. CDR3 sequence (DNA): TGTGCCAGCAGCCCGGGGGGCCTGACCTACAATGAGCAGTTCTTC. The V gene is TRBV5-6, the J gene TRBJ2-1, with D possibly TRBD2 on 7 matching bases. This CDR3 has 15 amino acids. V was trimmed by 4 bases and J by 2 bases, leaving 13 bases between them. The germline gives CDR1 SGHDT, CDR2 YYEEEE.

The rearrangement joins TRBV21-1 to TRBJ2-7; TRBD1, the table's D call, lacks a check against the DNA. TRBV21-1 is flagged as a pseudogene. This CDR3 is built from 12 residues. CDR3 coding DNA: TGTGCCAGCAGACAGGGAGAATACGAGCAGTACTTC. It specifies CASRQGEYEQYF.

The rearrangement links TRBV5-4 to TRBJ2-2; 14 nucleotides match TRBD2. The CDR3 is 18 amino acids. Per germline, CDR1 SGHNT and CDR2 YYREEE (reference sequence). Unmatched junction bases numbered 9, after V lost 4 bases and J lost 4 bases. Here the CDR3 DNA reads TGTGCCAGCAGCCCCCGGGGACTAGCGGGAGCTTCCACCGGGGAGCTGTTTTTT. This encodes CASSPRGLAGASTGELFF.

This clone is a singleton in its sample. The chain couples TRBV28 to TRBJ1-5; D ambiguous. CDR1 is MDHEN, CDR2 SYDVKM, per germline. The V gene lost 5 bases and the J gene lost 4 bases, with 18 bases spanning the gap. This CDR3 contains 16 residues. The CDR3 DNA reads TGTGCCAGCAGTGAGCCCCGGGGAGTAGGGAATCAGCCCCAGCATTTT. Translated, it gives CASSEPRGVGNQPQHF.

V is TRBV9 and J is TRBJ1-6; D not resolved. V was clipped by 2 bases and J by 6 bases, with 12 bases between them. The CDR3 extends over 15 amino acids. The germline CDR1 and CDR2 sequences are SGDLS and YYNGEE. The CDR3 protein is CASSVEGRVNSPLHF. CDR3 bases: TGTGCCAGCAGCGTGGAGGGAAGAGTTAATTCACCCCTCCACTTT.

The V call is TRBV11-2, the J call TRBJ1-6; D unresolved. The germline V and J ends were trimmed by 1 base and 7 bases, with 5 bases remaining between them. Germline values: CDR1 SGHAT, CDR2 FQNNGV. CDR3 length: 13 residues. CDR3 nucleotides: TGTGCCAGCAGCTTAGGTCCGAATTCACCCCTCCACTTT. It translates to CASSLGPNSPLHF.